This TCR beta chain comes out of a study of T cells expressing NK-cell markers. As for the study in general: The TCR beta repertoires originated in sorted CD3+CD56+NKG2C+, CD3+CD56+NKG2C- and CD3+CD56-NKG2C+ T cells. General study results and limits: In a handful of donors, dominant CD3+CD56+NKG2C+ clonotypes ranked among the top 10 CD8+ clonotypes. Nothing established the HCMV specificity of expanded NKG2C+ T cell clones.

Germline lookup yields CDR1 SGHDN and CDR2 FVKESK. CDR3 length: 17 residues. TCRdb reprocessed the 5' RACE reads and reports one entry per CDR3 protein, with no DNA. Its table records about half a million distinct CDR3 sequences. In regard to this clonotype: Its target is not known.

The TCR sequence derives from a woman between 50 and 59 years old in good health. The sequencing sample was made of blood T cells: a sorted CD56 or NKG2C T cell subset, CD4+ or CD8+ T cells, or bulk PBMC T cells (not recorded which). The chain combines TRBV14 with TRBJ2-4; TCRdb picks TRBD1, but there is no DNA to check that call. This CDR3 reads CASSRYRVEGVQNIQYF.